Each of the 18 T cell receptor beta chains below was sequenced from the same sample in a study of cytomegalovirus exposure and HLA in healthy donors. PCR primers comprised 60 Vbeta and 13 Jbeta primers. Some clones are missing from TCRdb's copy, which holds only in-frame ones; the method was immunoSEQ multiplex PCR. The data show about 55,000 clones, roughly 77% seen once. The specimen was PBMCs. These receptors all come from a female donor in good health and CMV-seronegative.

This chain connects TRBV19 to TRBJ1-1, with D tentatively TRBD1 (5 bases). The CDR3 runs to 13 residues. Looked up from germline, CDR1 is LNHDA and CDR2 is SQIVND (reference sequence). The V gene lost 2 bases and the J gene lost 3 bases, with 7 bases spanning the gap. As DNA, the CDR3 is TGTGCCAGTAGTATATGGGGCGACACTGAAGCTTTCTTT. Residues: CASSIWGDTEAFF.

The chain recombines TRBV19 with TRBJ2-3, with 11 bases lining up with TRBD2. The J segment lost 4 bases and the V segment lost 1 base, leaving 1 base of the junction unmatched. Germline assignment: CDR1 LNHDA and CDR2 SQIVND (reference sequence). This CDR3 contains 15 residues. This chain's CDR3 is CASSIGSGGADTQYF. In nucleotides, the CDR3 is TGTGCCAGTAGTATAGGTAGCGGGGGGGCAGATACGCAGTATTTT.

V gene TRBV2 combines with J gene TRBJ2-7, with 12 bases matching TRBD1. The CDR3 spans 17 residues. The ends lost 2 bases at V and 6 bases at J; junction bases unmatched: 11. Germline values: CDR1 SNHLY, CDR2 FYNNEI. CDR3 in amino acids: CASSERRWGQGAFEQYF. CDR3 nucleotides: TGTGCCAGCAGTGAAAGGAGGTGGGGACAGGGGGCCTTCGAGCAGTACTTC.

The chain links TRBV19 to TRBJ2-4; TRBD2 aligns across 7 bases. Germline V gives CDR1 LNHDA, CDR2 SQIVND (reference sequence). V lost 6 bases and J lost 8; bases outside the gene matches: 7. This CDR3 is 13 amino acids long. The CDR3 spells CASSLGREDIQYF. CDR3 nucleotide sequence: TGTGCCAGTAGCCTGGGTCGGGAGGACATTCAGTACTTC. The full variable domain, with the rest looked up from reference TRBV19 and TRBJ2-4, is DGGITQSPKYLFRKEGQNVTLSCEQNLNHDAMYWYRQDPGQGLRLIYYSQIVNDFQKGDIAEGYSVSREKKESFPLTVTSAQKNPTAFYLCASSLGREDIQYFGAGTRLSVL.

The chain uses TRBV5-5 and TRBJ1-6; TRBD1 might be the D (5 bases). Germline CDR1 is SGHKS and CDR2 is YYEKEE (reference sequence). The V end lost 1 base, the J end lost 10 bases, and 15 bases lay between the germline ends. This CDR3 contains 15 residues. In DNA, the CDR3 is TGTGCCAGCAGCTTGCTTGGAGGGGTAGGGTCACCCCTCCACTTT. It yields the protein CASSLLGGVGSPLHF.

The V and J genes are TRBV18 and TRBJ2-3; D not resolved. The CDR3 contains 15 residues. Germline V gene lookup returns CDR1 KGHSH and CDR2 LQKENI. Trimming pared 3 bases from V and 4 bases from J, leaving 14 bases between. The CDR3 nucleotides read TGTGCCAGCTCACCTGTCGCGTCCGCCCCAGATACGCAGTATTTT. This sequence encodes CASSPVASAPDTQYF.

The chain has TRBV29-1 and TRBJ2-2; unclear D gene. V dropped 3 bases and J dropped 4 bases, with 12 bases sitting between them. Germline V gene data show CDR1 as SQVTM and CDR2 as ANQGSEA. CDR3 size: 14 residues. The CDR3 reads CSVDGQAGTGELFF. In DNA form, the CDR3 reads TGCAGCGTTGATGGTCAGGCTGGCACCGGGGAGCTGTTTTTT.

The gene calls are TRBV14 and TRBJ2-5, with 14 bases aligning to TRBD2. The J segment lost 5 bases and the V segment lost 4 bases, leaving 6 bases of the junction unmatched. The CDR3 length is 16 residues. The germline gives CDR1 SGHDN, CDR2 FVKESK. DNA of the CDR3: TGTGCCAGCAGCCGACTAGCGGGGGGGCTGATGGAGACCCAGTACTTC. Its protein product is CASSRLAGGLMETQYF.

The chain has TRBV30 and TRBJ2-1, with D perhaps matching TRBD2 (6 bases). The germline V gene encodes CDR1 GTSNPN and CDR2 SVGIG (reference sequence). Trimming pared 5 bases from V and 3 bases from J, leaving 14 bases between. CDR3 length equals 14 residues. CDR3 residues: CAWSRDLIYNEQFF. CDR3 sequence (DNA): TGTGCCTGGTCCCGGGACTTAATCTACAATGAGCAGTTCTTC.

The genes are TRBV9 and TRBJ2-3, with 7 nucleotides matching TRBD2. Per the germline V gene, CDR1 is SGDLS and CDR2 is YYNGEE. The junction had 4 bases not matched to a gene; V was cut back by 0 bases and J by 3 bases. CDR3 length equals 15 residues. The CDR3 region is CASSVGLAATDTQYF. CDR3 DNA sequence: TGTGCCAGCAGCGTAGGCCTAGCGGCAACAGATACGCAGTATTTT.

This CDR3 is CASRAADRGDTQYF. As DNA, the CDR3 is TGTGCCAGCAGAGCCGCGGACAGGGGAGATACGCAGTATTTT. J is TRBJ2-3 and V is TRBV6-5, with 9 bases aligning to TRBD1. In germline, CDR1 is MNHEY, CDR2 SVGAGI. J lost 5 bases, V lost 6 bases, and 6 bases had no gene match. The CDR3 has 14 residues.

This chain uses TRBV28 with TRBJ1-1; perhaps TRBD1 as D (6 bases). Germline assignment: CDR1 MDHEN and CDR2 SYDVKM. Trimming pared 10 bases from V and 6 bases from J, leaving 12 bases between. The CDR3 length is 11 residues. DNA of the CDR3: TGTGCCACCCGACAGGAGCCTGAAGCTTTCTTT. Translation: CATRQEPEAFF.

The CDR3 DNA reads TGTGCCAGCAGTTACCTACTCAATAGCAATCAGCCCCAGCATTTT. Translation: CASSYLLNSNQPQHF. This chain links TRBV6-6 with TRBJ1-5; D is undetermined. The CDR3 loop spans 15 amino acids. Trimming pared 2 bases from V and 0 bases from J, leaving 8 bases between. Germline V lookup: CDR1 MNHNY, CDR2 SVGAGI (reference sequence).

The CDR3 is CASSSGQGGSYEQYF. CDR3 DNA sequence: TGCGCCAGCAGCTCGGGACAGGGGGGCTCCTACGAGCAGTACTTC. The chain is built from TRBV5-1 and TRBJ2-7; 11 nucleotides match TRBD1. Trimming took 3 bases from V and 0 from J; bases not matched to a gene: 2. The germline V gene has CDR1 SGHRS and CDR2 YFSETQ. The CDR3 extends over 15 amino acids. Complete variable domain (other parts from reference TRBV5-1 and TRBJ2-7): KAGVTQTPRYLIKTRGQQVTLSCSPISGHRSVSWYQQTPGQGLQFLFEYFSETQRNKGNFPGRFSGRQFSNSRSEMNVSTLELGDSALYLCASSSGQGGSYEQYFGPGTRLTVT.

The genes are TRBV4-3 and TRBJ1-5; TRBD1 aligns across 8 bases. CDR3 length: 15 residues. Germline trimming cut 1 base from V and 5 bases from J; bases unmatched to any gene: 4. Germline V gives CDR1 LGHNA, CDR2 YSLEER. The CDR3 nucleotides read TGCGCCAGCAGCCAAGGGACAGGGTGGGATCAGCCCCAGCATTTT. It codes for CASSQGTGWDQPQHF.

This clone was seen only a few times. The chain combines TRBV4-1 with TRBJ2-1, with 14 bases lining up with TRBD2. CDR1 is MGHRA, CDR2 YSYEKL, per germline. The CDR3 length is 16 residues. After removal of 3 bases from V and 7 bases from J, the junction contained 5 bases not matched to a gene. The CDR3 spells CASSQSTSGGDNEQFF. In DNA, the CDR3 is TGCGCCAGCAGCCAGTCGACTAGCGGGGGGGATAATGAGCAGTTCTTC.

The V call is TRBV6-6, the J call TRBJ1-2, with 7 bases that match TRBD1. Germline CDR1 MNHNY, CDR2 SVGAGI (reference sequence). The CDR3 runs to 11 residues. Trimming cost V 8 bases and J 6 bases; bases outside gene matches: 3. For the CDR3, the DNA is TGTGCCAGCTCAGGGACAGATGGCTACACCTTC. This gives the protein CASSGTDGYTF.

A note on this clone: This specimen includes other DNA sequences encoding the same CDR3. The J gene is TRBJ2-3, the V gene TRBV7-9, with 7 bases matching TRBD2. The CDR3 sequence is 15 residues long. CDR1 and CDR2 (germline): SEHNR, FQNEAQ (reference sequence). V lost 2 bases, J lost 2 bases, and 4 bases stayed unmatched. CDR3 loop: CASSLLAENTDTQYF. The CDR3 DNA is TGTGCCAGCAGCTTACTAGCGGAAAACACAGATACGCAGTATTTT. The full variable domain, in which reference TRBV7-9 and TRBJ2-3 provide the parts outside the CDR3, is DTGVSQNPRHKITKRGQNVTFRCDPISEHNRLYWYRQTLGQGPEFLTYFQNEAQLEKSRLLSDRFSAERPKGSFSTLEIQRTEQGDSAMYLCASSLLAENTDTQYFGPGTRLTVL.